These 26 T cell receptor beta chains share one sample of origin, sequenced in a study of T cell responses to AZD1222 COVID-19 vaccine. The method was immunoSEQ multiplex PCR; TCRdb's version includes in-frame clones alone and lacks a portion of them. Seen here are around 130,000 clones, approximately 93% observed once, and the top ten hold 0.75% to 0.95%. The sample in question was peripheral blood, obtained on day 0 of AZD1222 vaccination. Receptor source: an adult in good health.

The rearrangement uses TRBV9 and TRBJ2-3, with D unclear. This CDR3 has 13 amino acids. V was shortened by 2 bases and J by 7 bases, with 11 bases between the two germline ends. Germline V gene lookup returns CDR1 SGDLS and CDR2 YYNGEE. CDR3 residues: CASSVVNPNTQYF. Here the CDR3 DNA reads TGTGCCAGCAGCGTGGTCAACCCGAATACGCAGTATTTT.

The rearrangement joins TRBV18 to TRBJ1-2, with 9 bases aligning to TRBD1. V trimming: 2 bases; J trimming: 2 bases; junction bases outside the gene matches: 3. Per the germline V gene, CDR1 is KGHSH and CDR2 is LQKENI. The CDR3 is made up of 15 amino acids. CDR3 region: CASSPRTGANYGYTF. The CDR3 nucleotides are TGTGCCAGCTCACCAAGGACAGGGGCCAACTATGGCTACACCTTC. Together with reference TRBV18 and TRBJ1-2, the CDR3 gives the full variable domain: NAGVMQNPRHLVRRRGQEARLRCSPMKGHSHVYWYRQLPEEGLKFMVYLQKENIIDESGMPKERFSAEFPKEGPSILRIQQVVRGDSAAYFCASSPRTGANYGYTFGSGTRLTVV.

With regard to this clone: Because the CDR3's place on the DNA is in doubt, the DNA is left out and the CDR3 is given as listed by TCRdb. The J gene is TRBJ1-2, the V gene TRBV6-5. The CDR3 is 15 amino acids in total, end residues counted. Germline V gene sequence: CDR1 MNHEY, CDR2 SVGAGI. CDR3 loop: CASSFFGEANYGYTF.

The rearrangement links TRBV14 to TRBJ1-1; 7 nucleotides match TRBD1. The CDR3 extends over 16 amino acids. The V gene's germline CDR1 is SGHDN and CDR2 FVKESK. The V and J ends lost 0 bases and 0 bases, in that order; junction bases with no gene match: 4. As DNA, the CDR3 is TGTGCCAGCAGCCAAGATGGACAGGCAATGAACACTGAAGCTTTCTTT. Residues: CASSQDGQAMNTEAFF.

This clone was recorded once. This chain uses TRBV19 with TRBJ1-1; 10 nucleotides align to TRBD1. Trimming cost V 0 bases and J 5 bases; bases outside gene matches: 3. The CDR3 is 15 residues long. Germline V gene lookup returns CDR1 LNHDA and CDR2 SQIVND (reference sequence). The DNA for the CDR3 is TGTGCCAGTAGTATAGATCGGGGACAGGGGACTGAAGCTTTCTTT. Residues: CASSIDRGQGTEAFF.

In its sample, this clone was seen a few times. The chain joins TRBV4-2 to TRBJ1-4, with TRBD1 matching 9 bases. The CDR3 length is 16 residues. The germline V gene has CDR1 LGHNA and CDR2 YNFKEQ. Germline trimming cut 4 bases from V and 5 bases from J; bases unmatched to any gene: 8. DNA of the CDR3: TGTGCCAGCAGCCCTCAGACAGGGGGTGGGAATGAAAAACTGTTTTTT. Encoded protein: CASSPQTGGGNEKLFF.

The J gene is TRBJ2-7, the V gene TRBV2, with 7 bases identical to TRBD1. V was pared by 6 bases and J by 0 bases, with 5 bases of the junction left unmatched. CDR3 length: 14 amino acids. The V gene's germline CDR1 is SNHLY and CDR2 FYNNEI. For the CDR3, the DNA is TGTGCCAGCAGGGCGACAGGGAACTCCTACGAGCAGTACTTC. Its protein product is CASRATGNSYEQYF.

J is TRBJ1-1 and V is TRBV5-1, with D perhaps TRBD1 (5 bases). The CDR3 has 12 residues. V was shortened by 1 base and J by 8 bases, with 9 bases between the two germline ends. Per germline, CDR1 SGHRS and CDR2 YFSETQ. The CDR3 protein is CASSLQGWEAFF. The DNA of the CDR3 is TGCGCCAGCAGCTTGCAGGGATGGGAAGCTTTCTTT. The full variable domain, completed using reference TRBV5-1 and TRBJ1-1, is KAGVTQTPRYLIKTRGQQVTLSCSPISGHRSVSWYQQTPGQGLQFLFEYFSETQRNKGNFPGRFSGRQFSNSRSEMNVSTLELGDSALYLCASSLQGWEAFFGQGTRLTVV.

This sequence joins TRBV7-9 and TRBJ1-5, with 7 bases identical to TRBD1. V was clipped by 10 bases and J by 7 bases; unmatched bases: 10. CDR3 length: 13 amino acids. The germline V gene encodes CDR1 SEHNR and CDR2 FQNEAQ (reference sequence). The CDR3 spells CAISTGALQPQHF. CDR3 DNA: TGTGCCATCAGTACAGGGGCGTTACAGCCCCAGCATTTT. Based on the CDR3 plus reference TRBV7-9 and TRBJ1-5, the full variable domain is DTGVSQNPRHKITKRGQNVTFRCDPISEHNRLYWYRQTLGQGPEFLTYFQNEAQLEKSRLLSDRFSAERPKGSFSTLEIQRTEQGDSAMYLCAISTGALQPQHFGDGTRLSIL.

The rearrangement links TRBV20-1 to TRBJ2-2; weak D call: TRBD1 (6 bases). The length of the CDR3 is 16 residues. V was clipped by 3 bases and J by 0 bases, with 14 bases between them. Germline loops: CDR1 DFQATT, CDR2 SNEGSKA (reference sequence). CDR3 sequence: CSASQGQFANTGELFF. The CDR3 coding sequence is TGCAGTGCTAGTCAGGGGCAATTTGCGAACACCGGGGAGCTGTTTTTT.

The sample holds one count of this clone. The J gene is TRBJ1-4, the V gene TRBV6-2 or TRBV6-3; D not resolved. Germline lookup yields CDR1 MNHEY and CDR2 SVGEGT. The CDR3 is made up of 13 amino acids. The V end lost 6 bases, the J end lost 10 bases, and 15 bases lay between the germline ends. The CDR3 DNA follows: TGTGCCAGCAGCCCGTTGGCATTCGGAAAACTGTTTTTT. It specifies CASSPLAFGKLFF.

This rearrangement joins TRBV5-1 to TRBJ2-2; the match to TRBD1 covers 7 bases. V trimming: 4 bases; J trimming: 0 bases; junction bases outside the gene matches: 6. The CDR3 extends over 16 amino acids. The germline gives CDR1 SGHRS, CDR2 YFSETQ. The CDR3 coding sequence is TGCGCCAGCAGCCTCAAGGGGGCCTCGAACACCGGGGAGCTGTTTTTT. Residues: CASSLKGASNTGELFF.

V and J are TRBV9 and TRBJ2-1; D may correspond to TRBD1 or TRBD2 (6 bases each). The ends were cut back, 0 bases at V and 4 bases at J, with 11 bases in the middle. This CDR3 has 15 amino acids. CDR1 is SGDLS and CDR2 is YYNGEE in the germline V gene. Written as DNA, the CDR3 is TGTGCCAGCAGCGTAGGGGGGGCCGGTTACAATGAGCAGTTCTTC. Amino acid sequence: CASSVGGAGYNEQFF. Variable domain in full (rest from reference TRBV9 and TRBJ2-1): DSGVTQTPKHLITATGQRVTLRCSPRSGDLSVYWYQQSLDQGLQFLIQYYNGEERAKGNILERFSAQQFPDLHSELNLSSLELGDSALYFCASSVGGAGYNEQFFGPGTRLTVL.

The rearrangement links TRBV10-2 to TRBJ1-4; D not certain. The V and J ends lost 4 bases and 0 bases respectively, with 9 bases between them. Germline CDR1 WSHSY, CDR2 SAAADI. This CDR3 has 15 residues. The CDR3 region is CASSVGSTTNEKLFF. As DNA, the CDR3 is TGCGCCAGCAGTGTGGGCAGCACAACTAATGAAAAACTGTTTTTT.

V and J are TRBV6-5 and TRBJ2-7; D not resolved. The germline V gene has CDR1 MNHEY and CDR2 SVGAGI. Between the trimmed V and J ends, which lost 6 bases and 2 bases, there was a span of 8 bases. The CDR3 sequence is 12 residues long. CDR3 coding DNA: TGTGCCAGCAGCCGCCTGACCTACGAGCAGTACTTC. Translated: CASSRLTYEQYF.

The chain employs TRBV19 and TRBJ1-1; D possibly corresponds to TRBD1 (6 bases). This CDR3 region has 13 residues. V was trimmed by 3 bases and J by 5 bases, leaving 10 bases between them. Looked up from germline, CDR1 is LNHDA and CDR2 is SQIVND (reference sequence). CDR3: CASSMTGRTEAFF. CDR3 nucleotide sequence: TGTGCCAGTAGTATGACAGGCCGGACTGAAGCTTTCTTT.

This chain links TRBV10-1 with TRBJ2-1; a possible D gene is TRBD2 (6 bases). There are 14 residues in the CDR3. Germline-derived CDR1 and CDR2 are WNHNN and SYGVQD (reference sequence). The ends were cut back, 5 bases at V and 4 bases at J, with 12 bases in the middle. CDR3 nucleotide sequence: TGCGCCAGCAGTTACGGGACTTTTTACAATGAGCAGTTCTTC. It yields the protein CASSYGTFYNEQFF.

A few counts support this clone. The genes are TRBV5-4 and TRBJ2-2; 8 bases are a match to TRBD2. Germline CDR1 reads SGHNT; CDR2 reads YYREEE (reference sequence). This CDR3 is built from 17 residues. The V and J ends lost 2 bases and 0 bases, in that order; junction bases with no gene match: 6. The CDR3: CASSFDPGLANTGELFF. CDR3 bases: TGTGCCAGCAGCTTTGACCCGGGACTAGCGAACACCGGGGAGCTGTTTTTT.

V usage is TRBV7-2 and J usage is TRBJ1-1; 12 bases line up with TRBD1. Per germline, CDR1 SGHTA and CDR2 FQGNSA. The CDR3 covers 15 residues. The V and J ends lost 6 bases and 6 bases, in that order; junction bases with no gene match: 8. CDR3 in amino acids: CASSLLGQGASEAFF. The CDR3 nucleotides read TGTGCCAGCAGTCTCCTGGGACAGGGGGCCTCTGAAGCTTTCTTT.

The chain recombines TRBV27 with TRBJ1-2, with TRBD1 matching over 9 bases. V was clipped by 4 bases and J by 4 bases; unmatched bases: 7. Germline loops: CDR1 MNHEY, CDR2 SMNVEV (reference sequence). The CDR3 loop spans 15 amino acids. The CDR3 spells CASSSWDRAGYGYTF. The DNA for the CDR3 is TGTGCCAGCAGTTCATGGGACAGGGCGGGCTATGGCTACACCTTC.

CDR3 sequence (DNA): TGCAGTGCTAGTAGCAGGCCAAAAGCTTTCTTT. Its translation: CSASSRPKAFF. The V and J genes are TRBV20-1 and TRBJ1-1; D unclear. CDR3 length: 11 amino acids. Germline V gene sequence: CDR1 DFQATT, CDR2 SNEGSKA (reference sequence). The V end lost 3 bases, the J end lost 9 bases, and 11 bases lay between the germline ends.

The J gene is TRBJ2-5, the V gene TRBV29-1; D may be TRBD1 or TRBD2 (6 bases each). The CDR3 covers 12 residues. The germline gives CDR1 SQVTM, CDR2 ANQGSEA. CDR3 in amino acids: CSVWGAGETQYF. CDR3 sequence (DNA): TGCAGTGTCTGGGGGGCCGGGGAGACCCAGTACTTC.

This clone was recorded once. This chain links TRBV14 with TRBJ2-7, with 7 bases matching TRBD1. V gave up 4 bases and J gave up 9 bases; unmatched junction bases: 6. The CDR3 is 12 residues long. CDR1 and CDR2 (germline): SGHDN, FVKESK. CDR3 nucleotides: TGTGCCAGCAGCCGACAGGGATTGGGGCAGTACTTC. It encodes CASSRQGLGQYF.

The chain is built from TRBV6-5 and TRBJ2-7; D gene ambiguous. There are 14 residues in the CDR3. Germline CDR1 is MNHEY and CDR2 is SVGAGI. The V end was cut by 6 bases, the J end by 1 base, with 13 bases between. CDR3 DNA sequence: TGTGCCAGCAGACGCCCCGACCGATCCTACGAGCAGTACTTC. Residues: CASRRPDRSYEQYF.

The chain combines TRBV7-9 with TRBJ1-4; 9 nucleotides line up with TRBD1. V shed 5 bases and J 8 bases; nucleotides not matched to a gene: 6. The CDR3 extends over 14 amino acids. CDR1 is SEHNR and CDR2 is FQNEAQ in the germline V gene (reference sequence). The DNA of the CDR3 is TGTGCCAGCAGCCCGGGACAGGGAAAAGAAAAACTGTTTTTT. It yields the protein CASSPGQGKEKLFF.

This clone was observed a handful of times. CDR3 sequence (DNA): TGTGCCAGCGGCGCCGGACACCAGAACTCACCCCTCCACTTT. Amino acids: CASGAGHQNSPLHF. The J gene is TRBJ1-6, the V gene TRBV27; D is perhaps TRBD1 (5 bases). The germline CDR1 and CDR2 sequences are MNHEY and SMNVEV (reference sequence). The CDR3 runs 14 residues. V lost 8 bases to trimming and J lost 10 bases, with 18 bases between them.